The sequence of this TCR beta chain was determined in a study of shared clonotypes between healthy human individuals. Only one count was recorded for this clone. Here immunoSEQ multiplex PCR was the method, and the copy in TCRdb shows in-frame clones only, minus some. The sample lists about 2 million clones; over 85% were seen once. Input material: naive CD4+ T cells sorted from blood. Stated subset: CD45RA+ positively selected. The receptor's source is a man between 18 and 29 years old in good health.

The CDR3 DNA follows: TGTGCCACCCCGCAAGGACAGAGCTCCTATAATTCACCCCTCCACTTT. Translating it yields CATPQGQSSYNSPLHF. The chain is built from TRBV27 and TRBJ1-6; D possibly corresponds to TRBD1 (6 bases). CDR1 and CDR2 (germline): MNHEY, SMNVEV (reference sequence). V gave up 10 bases and J gave up 0 bases, with 16 bases separating them. This CDR3 is built from 16 residues.